This T cell receptor (beta chain) emerged from a study of T cell responses to AZD1222 COVID-19 vaccine. The CDR3 has 16 amino acids. The V end was cut by 2 bases, the J end by 7 bases, with 16 bases between. Looked up from germline, CDR1 is SGHNT and CDR2 is YYREEE (reference sequence). The repertoire was sequenced with immunoSEQ multiplex PCR; TCRdb's copy has only in-frame clones and lacks some. In the table there are 120,000 or so clones, 90% of which are singletons. General study points: Compared with day 0, the breadth and depth of the Spike-specific TCR repertoire rose significantly after two doses of AZD1222. Females made up more of the donors, who were largely white British, and clonal diversity may have come out too low.

Worth noting for this clone: Antigen: not known.

This TCR was recovered from an adult in good health. The specimen was peripheral blood, collected on day 0 of MenACWY control vaccination. The genes are TRBV5-4 and TRBJ1-6, with D possibly TRBD1 on 6 matching bases. This CDR3 is CASSFGGLQGNSPLHF. CDR3 sequence (DNA): TGTGCCAGCAGCTTCGGAGGGCTACAGGGAAATTCACCCCTCCACTTT.